Shown below are 27 T cell receptor beta chains from a single sample sequenced in a study of identical twins. MiXCR, run by TCRdb on the 5' RACE reads, gives a single entry per CDR3 protein. The repertoire includes about 250,000 distinct CDR3 sequences, about 9% of them detected once, and less than 4% sits in the top ten. This sample also appeared in a second study, on yellow fever vaccine responses in identical twins.

The sample taken for sequencing was CD8+ T cells sorted from blood. The source is a woman between 18 and 29 years old in good health.

This clonotype has a handful of counts. The chain employs TRBV29-1 and TRBJ2-2, with TRBD1 matching over 9 bases. CDR1 is SQVTM, CDR2 ANQGSEA, per germline. Trimming at V came to 3 bases and at J to 5 bases, leaving 4 bases not matched to a gene. The CDR3 extends over 14 amino acids. The CDR3, as DNA: TGCAGCGTTGAGGACAGGGGTTCAACCGGGGAGCTGTTTTTT. Translating gives CSVEDRGSTGELFF.

At least ten counts were recorded for this clonotype. The V and J genes are TRBV7-2 and TRBJ2-7, with 7 bases fitting TRBD1. The V gene end was trimmed by 4 bases and the J gene end by 2 bases; junction bases not matched to a gene: 8. The V gene's germline CDR1 is SGHTA and CDR2 FQGNSA. CDR3 length equals 15 residues. The CDR3 here is CASSYMAGGTYEQYF. As DNA, the CDR3 is TGTGCCAGCAGCTATATGGCAGGGGGTACCTACGAGCAGTACTTC.

This clonotype was counted ten times or more. This chain links TRBV20-1 with TRBJ2-7; 12 bases align to TRBD2. V lost 0 bases to trimming and J lost 2 bases; unmatched junction nucleotides: 2. Looked up from germline, CDR1 is DFQATT and CDR2 is SNEGSKA (reference sequence). The CDR3 sequence is 15 residues long. CDR3 DNA: TGCAGTGCTAGAGAACTAGCGGGAGGCCCCTACGAGCAGTACTTC. It is translated as CSARELAGGPYEQYF.

The V call is TRBV2, the J call TRBJ2-3, with 7 bases that match TRBD2. In germline, CDR1 is SNHLY, CDR2 FYNNEI. The CDR3 spans 15 residues. J lost 0 bases, V lost 3 bases, and 3 bases had no gene match. CDR3 protein: CASSETSPSTDTQYF. Here the CDR3 DNA reads TGTGCCAGCAGTGAGACTAGCCCTAGCACAGATACGCAGTATTTT.

This clonotype was recorded a few times. The rearrangement links TRBV5-1 to TRBJ2-7, with 8 bases that match TRBD1. The CDR3 covers 13 residues. V dropped 0 bases and J dropped 6; count of bases not matched to a gene: 2. Germline V gene lookup returns CDR1 SGHRS and CDR2 YFSETQ. CDR3 sequence reads: CASSLVDRVEQYF. DNA of the CDR3: TGCGCCAGCAGCTTGGTGGACAGGGTCGAGCAGTACTTC.

This clonotype was seen only a few times. This chain uses TRBV4-3 with TRBJ2-3, with D unresolved. The germline V gene has CDR1 LGHNA and CDR2 YSLEER. The CDR3 loop spans 14 amino acids. The V and J ends lost 2 bases and 5 bases respectively, with 11 bases between them. The CDR3 nucleotides are TGCGCCAGCAGCCAACCAAGACTCGAAGATACGCAGTATTTT. It codes for CASSQPRLEDTQYF.

CDR3 sequence (DNA): TGCAGCGTTGGTCGGGGGCTCTTTGACAATGAGCAGTTCTTC. It is translated as CSVGRGLFDNEQFF. V is TRBV29-1 and J is TRBJ2-1; D assignment may be TRBD1 or TRBD2 (6 bases each). The V and J ends lost 4 bases and 5 bases respectively, with 15 bases between them. CDR1 is SQVTM and CDR2 is ANQGSEA in the germline V gene. The CDR3 is 14 residues long.

This clonotype appeared many times. The genes are TRBV28 and TRBJ2-7, with D uncertain. V was trimmed by 5 bases and J by 0 bases, leaving 11 bases between them. Germline V lookup: CDR1 MDHEN, CDR2 SYDVKM. This CDR3 is 14 amino acids long. The CDR3 loop is CASSPLTGSYEQYF. The CDR3, as DNA: TGTGCCAGCAGTCCCCTAACTGGCTCCTACGAGCAGTACTTC.

This clonotype has only a few counts. The V call is TRBV3-1, the J call TRBJ2-7; D gene uncertain. The germline V and J ends were trimmed by 1 base and 0 bases, with 7 bases remaining between them. The CDR3 covers 14 residues. Germline V gives CDR1 LGHDT, CDR2 YNNKEL (reference sequence). The DNA of the CDR3 is TGTGCCAGCAGCCAAGTTCCCTCCTCCTACGAGCAGTACTTC. Translated: CASSQVPSSYEQYF.

This clonotype occurred a few times. The chain recombines TRBV28 with TRBJ2-5, with D possibly matching TRBD1 (7 bases). Trimming stripped 5 bases from V and 1 base from J, with 23 bases between. The CDR3 covers 18 residues. CDR1 MDHEN and CDR2 SYDVKM come from the germline V gene. This CDR3 is CASSLIGSARGAQETQYF. The DNA of the CDR3 is TGTGCCAGCAGTCTAATAGGGTCGGCCAGGGGGGCCCAAGAGACCCAGTACTTC.

This clonotype showed up just a few times. This chain connects TRBV28 to TRBJ2-1; D uncertain. The CDR3 consists of 14 residues. Germline assignment: CDR1 MDHEN and CDR2 SYDVKM. V lost 7 bases to trimming and J lost 8 bases, with 18 bases between them. Here the CDR3 DNA reads TGTGCCAGCAACCTCGTCGTGTTTGATTATGAGCAGTTCTTC. Translating it yields CASNLVVFDYEQFF.

In its sample, this clonotype was seen a few times. The chain employs TRBV5-8 and TRBJ1-1, with no clear D. Germline V CDR1 and CDR2: SGHTS, YDEGEE. The CDR3 consists of 14 residues. V shed 0 bases and J shed 0 bases, with 6 bases lying between them. The CDR3 coding sequence is TGTGCCAGCAGCTTGGATGGGTTGAACACTGAAGCTTTCTTT. This codes for CASSLDGLNTEAFF.

This clonotype was seen a handful of times. The junction shows a germline mismatch at one end, possibly a read error. V gene TRBV20-1 combines with J gene TRBJ1-2, with unresolved D. The CDR3 runs to 15 residues. Germline CDR1 reads DFQATT; CDR2 reads SNEGSKA (reference sequence). CDR3 loop: CSVREAPPADYGYTF. The DNA of the CDR3 is TGCAGTGTTAGAGAGGCTCCTCCCGCTGACTATGGCTACACCTTC.

This clonotype was seen more than once but under ten times. V and J are TRBV7-9 and TRBJ2-7, with 15 bases matching TRBD2. Germline V CDR1 and CDR2: SEHNR, FQNEAQ (reference sequence). This CDR3 is built from 17 residues. The V and J ends lost 4 bases and 7 bases, in that order; junction bases with no gene match: 11. CDR3 in DNA: TGTGCCAGCAGCTCCCCCGGGACTAGCGGGAGGCTCGGGGAGCAGTACTTC. This sequence encodes CASSSPGTSGRLGEQYF.

This clonotype was detected only a few times. J is TRBJ1-5 and V is TRBV28, with 8 bases that match TRBD1. The CDR3 sequence is 14 residues long. Germline-derived CDR1 and CDR2 are MDHEN and SYDVKM. Unmatched junction bases numbered 9, after V lost 10 bases and J lost 4 bases. Written as DNA, the CDR3 is TGTGCCACCAGAAAACAGGGGGGGAATCAGCCCCAGCATTTT. Amino acid sequence: CATRKQGGNQPQHF.

Many counts were recorded for this clonotype. The gene calls are TRBV7-9 and TRBJ2-7; the D is unclear. This CDR3 is built from 12 residues. CDR1 and CDR2 (germline): SEHNR, FQNEAQ (reference sequence). Between the trimmed V and J ends, which lost 0 bases and 3 bases, there was a span of 3 bases. The CDR3 DNA reads as TGTGCCAGCAGCTTAGCCCACTACGAGCAGTACTTC. It is translated as CASSLAHYEQYF.

This clonotype turned up a few times. This rearrangement joins TRBV4-2 to TRBJ2-7; D is perhaps TRBD2 (6 bases). The CDR3 has 16 amino acids. V was pared by 3 bases and J by 3 bases, with 18 bases between. CDR1 is LGHNA, CDR2 YNFKEQ, per germline. The CDR3 protein is CASSHLIDSSGYEQYF. In nucleotides, the CDR3 is TGTGCCAGCAGCCACCTAATAGATAGTAGCGGCTACGAGCAGTACTTC.

This clonotype appeared many times. CDR3 coding DNA: TGTGCCATCAGTAGACCCAACACCGGGGAGCTGTTTTTT. This gives the protein CAISRPNTGELFF. The chain recombines TRBV10-3 with TRBJ2-2; no clear D gene. CDR3 size: 13 residues. Trimming pared 5 bases from V and 2 bases from J, leaving 6 bases between. Germline V gene sequence: CDR1 ENHRY, CDR2 SYGVKD.

This clonotype was observed at least ten times. This chain links TRBV6-7 with TRBJ2-1, with D maybe TRBD1 (5 bases). TRBV6-7 is recorded as an ORF, its role being uncertain. V lost 2 bases and J 5 bases, leaving 10 bases between the germline ends. This CDR3 region has 14 residues. The CDR3 spells CASSYGAGHNEQFF. The CDR3 nucleotides read TGTGCCAGCAGTTACGGGGCAGGACACAATGAGCAGTTCTTC.

The rearrangement uses TRBV29-1 and TRBJ2-1; 9 positions match TRBD2. V gave up 4 bases and J gave up 7 bases; unmatched junction bases: 8. The germline V gene encodes CDR1 SQVTM and CDR2 ANQGSEA. The CDR3 totals 14 residues. The CDR3 is CSVVAGGPVNEQFF. CDR3 coding DNA: TGCAGCGTTGTGGCGGGAGGGCCCGTTAATGAGCAGTTCTTC.

CDR3 coding DNA: TGTGCCAGCAGTCTGAGACAGGGGGTAAAGACTGAAGCTTTCTTT. This encodes CASSLRQGVKTEAFF. The J gene is TRBJ1-1, the V gene TRBV6-1; 9 positions match TRBD1. Unmatched junction bases numbered 9, after V lost 5 bases and J lost 5 bases. Germline V CDR1 and CDR2: MNHNS, SASEGT. The CDR3 covers 15 residues.

V and J are TRBV6-4 and TRBJ2-1; D unresolved. The CDR3 consists of 15 residues. The V and J ends lost 3 bases and 0 bases respectively, with 9 bases between them. Germline V gene sequence: CDR1 MRHNA, CDR2 SNTAGT. The CDR3 DNA follows: TGTGCCAGCAGTGAGTTTGGCGTCTCCTACAATGAGCAGTTCTTC. Translation gives CASSEFGVSYNEQFF.

V usage is TRBV5-1 and J usage is TRBJ2-7, with TRBD1 identical over 8 bases. The CDR3 is made up of 14 amino acids. V was clipped by 9 bases and J by 0 bases; unmatched bases: 8. From germline, CDR1 is SGHRS and CDR2 YFSETQ. This CDR3 reads CATEPGQVSYEQYF. The CDR3 DNA is TGCGCCACCGAACCGGGACAGGTCTCCTACGAGCAGTACTTC.

This clonotype has just a few counts. This sequence joins TRBV7-9 and TRBJ2-1, with a weak D call TRBD2 (6 bases). CDR1 and CDR2 (germline): SEHNR, FQNEAQ (reference sequence). The CDR3 consists of 16 residues. V shed 6 bases and J shed 2 bases, with 17 bases lying between them. The CDR3 sequence is CASSNRTIKPYNEQFF. CDR3 bases: TGTGCCAGCAGTAATAGGACTATTAAGCCCTACAATGAGCAGTTCTTC.

The chain couples TRBV6-5 to TRBJ2-7; maybe TRBD2 (7 bases). V gave up 2 bases and J gave up 4 bases, with 15 bases separating them. The CDR3 is 15 amino acids. Germline CDR1 MNHEY, CDR2 SVGAGI. The CDR3 nucleotides read TGTGCCAGCAGTTACGGGGGGGAGGGGGGATACGAGCAGTACTTC. This sequence encodes CASSYGGEGGYEQYF.

The chain carries TRBV27 and TRBJ2-7, with 7 bases that match TRBD2. The CDR3 has 17 residues. J lost 5 bases, V lost 3 bases, and 16 bases had no gene match. Germline CDR1 reads MNHEY; CDR2 reads SMNVEV (reference sequence). The CDR3 DNA is TGTGCCAGCAGTTTTTACCCAACTCGGGGGGTGGACCACGAGCAGTACTTC. Its protein product is CASSFYPTRGVDHEQYF.

The chain has TRBV7-9 and TRBJ1-5; tentative D call: TRBD1 (6 bases). Germline CDR1 reads SEHNR; CDR2 reads FQNEAQ (reference sequence). The germline V and J ends were trimmed by 5 bases and 6 bases, with 11 bases remaining between them. CDR3 length equals 13 residues. The CDR3 bases are TGTGCCAGCAGCACGCTACAGGGTCAGCCCCAGCATTTT. Its translation is CASSTLQGQPQHF.